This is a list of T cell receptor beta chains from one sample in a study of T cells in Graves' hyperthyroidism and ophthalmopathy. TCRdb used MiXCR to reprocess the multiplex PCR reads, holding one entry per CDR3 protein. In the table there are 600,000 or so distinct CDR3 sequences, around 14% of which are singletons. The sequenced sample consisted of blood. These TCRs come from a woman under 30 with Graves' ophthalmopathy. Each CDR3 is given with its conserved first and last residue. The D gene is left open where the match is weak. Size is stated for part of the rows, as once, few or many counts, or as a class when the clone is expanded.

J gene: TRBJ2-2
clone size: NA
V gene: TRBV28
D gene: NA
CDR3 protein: CASSPRLEDRSNTGELFF
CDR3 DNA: TGTGCCAGCAGCCCCCGCCTCGAGGATAGATCGAACACCGGGGAGCTGTTTTTT

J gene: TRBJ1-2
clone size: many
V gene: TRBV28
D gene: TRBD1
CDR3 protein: CASRSGTGGNYGYTF
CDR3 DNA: TGTGCCAGCAGATCCGGGACAGGGGGCAACTATGGCTACACCTTC

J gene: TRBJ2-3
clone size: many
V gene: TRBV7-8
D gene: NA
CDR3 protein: CASSSESTSTDTQYF
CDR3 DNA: TGTGCCAGCAGCTCTGAATCAACTAGCACAGATACGCAGTATTTT

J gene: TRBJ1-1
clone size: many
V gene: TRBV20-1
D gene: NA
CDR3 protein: CSARNKEDTEAFF
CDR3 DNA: TGCAGTGCTAGGAACAAGGAGGACACTGAAGCTTTCTTT

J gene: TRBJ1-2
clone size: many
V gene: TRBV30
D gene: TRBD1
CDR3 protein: CAWSTGTAEGYTF
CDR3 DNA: TGTGCCTGGAGTACCGGGACAGCGGAAGGCTACACCTTC

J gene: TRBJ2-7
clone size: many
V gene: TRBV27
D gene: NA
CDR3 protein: CASSPFLQRADSSYEQYF
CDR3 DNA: TGTGCCAGCAGTCCCTTTCTTCAGAGGGCAGATAGCTCCTACGAGCAGTACTTC

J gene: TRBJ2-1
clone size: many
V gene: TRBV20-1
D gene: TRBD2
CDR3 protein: CSTTPLSGSSYNEQFF
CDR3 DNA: TGCAGTACTACCCCCCTTAGCGGGAGCTCCTACAATGAGCAGTTCTTC

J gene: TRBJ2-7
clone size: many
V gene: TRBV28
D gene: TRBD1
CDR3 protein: CASSPTPGQWNKQYF
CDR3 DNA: TGTGCCAGCAGCCCTACCCCGGGACAGTGGAACAAGCAGTACTTC

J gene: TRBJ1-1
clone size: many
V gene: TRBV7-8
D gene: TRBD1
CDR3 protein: CASSTLNRGQGEAFF
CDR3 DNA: TGTGCCAGCAGCACGCTCAACAGGGGGCAGGGTGAAGCTTTCTTT

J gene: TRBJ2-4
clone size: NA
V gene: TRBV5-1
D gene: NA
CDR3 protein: CASSPALVSTENIQYF
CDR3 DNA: TGCGCCAGCAGCCCTGCCTTGGTTTCGACCGAAAACATTCAGTACTTC

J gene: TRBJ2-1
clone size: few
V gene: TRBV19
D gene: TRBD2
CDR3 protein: CASSIEPGLAGDPLHEQFF
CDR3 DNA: TGTGCCAGTAGTATAGAGCCGGGACTAGCGGGAGATCCCCTCCATGAGCAGTTCTTC

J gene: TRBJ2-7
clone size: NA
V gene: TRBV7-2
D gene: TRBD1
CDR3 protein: CASSLVGPGTGYEQYF
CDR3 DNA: TGTGCCAGCAGCTTAGTGGGTCCAGGGACAGGCTACGAGCAGTACTTC

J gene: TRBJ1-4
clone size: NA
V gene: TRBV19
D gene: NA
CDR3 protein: CASNTGQVNEKLFF
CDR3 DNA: TGTGCCAGTAATACGGGACAAGTTAATGAAAAACTGTTTTTT

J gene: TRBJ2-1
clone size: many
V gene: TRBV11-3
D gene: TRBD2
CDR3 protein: CASSSGLAGHSGQFF
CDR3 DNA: TGTGCCAGCAGCTCGGGACTAGCGGGGCATTCTGGGCAGTTCTTC

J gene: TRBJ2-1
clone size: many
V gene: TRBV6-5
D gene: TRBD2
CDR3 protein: CASSYRTSGEAEQFF
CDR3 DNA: TGTGCCAGCAGTTACCGGACTAGCGGGGAGGCTGAGCAGTTCTTC

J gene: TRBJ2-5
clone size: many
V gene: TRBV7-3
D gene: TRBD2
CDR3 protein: CASSPRAGGLGTQYF
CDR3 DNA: TGTGCCAGCAGCCCTCGGGCGGGAGGGCTCGGGACCCAGTACTTC

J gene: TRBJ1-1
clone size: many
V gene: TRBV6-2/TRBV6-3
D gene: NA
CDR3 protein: CASIPLRWNTEAFF
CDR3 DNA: TGTGCCAGCATCCCTCTCCGGTGGAACACTGAAGCTTTCTTT